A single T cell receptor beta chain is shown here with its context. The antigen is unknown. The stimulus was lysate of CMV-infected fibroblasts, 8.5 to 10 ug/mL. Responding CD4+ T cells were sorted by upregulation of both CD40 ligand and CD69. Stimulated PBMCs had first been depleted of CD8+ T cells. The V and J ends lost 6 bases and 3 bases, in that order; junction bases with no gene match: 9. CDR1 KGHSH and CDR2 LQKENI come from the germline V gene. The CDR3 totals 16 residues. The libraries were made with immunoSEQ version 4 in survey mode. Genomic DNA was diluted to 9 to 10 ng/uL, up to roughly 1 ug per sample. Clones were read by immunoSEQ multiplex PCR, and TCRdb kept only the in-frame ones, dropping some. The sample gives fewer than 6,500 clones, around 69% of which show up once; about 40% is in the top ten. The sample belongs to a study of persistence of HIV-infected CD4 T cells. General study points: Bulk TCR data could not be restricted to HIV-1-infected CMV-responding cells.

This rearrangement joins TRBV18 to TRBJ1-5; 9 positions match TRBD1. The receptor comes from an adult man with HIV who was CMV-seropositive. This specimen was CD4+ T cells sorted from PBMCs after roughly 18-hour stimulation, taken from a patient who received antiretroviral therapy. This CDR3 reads CASSPGTGRNNQPQHF. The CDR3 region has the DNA TGTGCCAGCTCCCCCGGGACAGGGCGCAACAATCAGCCCCAGCATTTT.